The TCR beta chain described here comes from a study of CD8 T cells in ankylosing spondylitis. TCRdb analysed the 5' RACE reads with MiXCR anew, one entry per CDR3 protein. The data contain 250,000 or so distinct CDR3 sequences, more than 15% of them seen just once; the ten biggest clones take up over 25%. Regarding the study as a whole: Blood of patients with ankylosing spondylitis appeared to be characterized by a TCR beta motif of several highly homologous variants.

The CDR3 has 14 amino acids. V was clipped by 5 bases and J by 1 base; unmatched bases: 2. Per germline, CDR1 SQVTM and CDR2 ANQGSEA. About this clonotype itself: Its antigen is currently unknown.

The sequenced sample was blood, either unsorted or a sorted T cell fraction (not recorded which). This TCR derives from a male donor with ankylosing spondylitis or in good health (not recorded which). The chain combines TRBV29-1 with TRBJ2-7, with TRBD2 matching 13 bases. In nucleotides, the CDR3 is TGCAGCGTTTTGGGACTAGCGGGGTCCTACGAGCAGTACTTC. This sequence encodes CSVLGLAGSYEQYF.